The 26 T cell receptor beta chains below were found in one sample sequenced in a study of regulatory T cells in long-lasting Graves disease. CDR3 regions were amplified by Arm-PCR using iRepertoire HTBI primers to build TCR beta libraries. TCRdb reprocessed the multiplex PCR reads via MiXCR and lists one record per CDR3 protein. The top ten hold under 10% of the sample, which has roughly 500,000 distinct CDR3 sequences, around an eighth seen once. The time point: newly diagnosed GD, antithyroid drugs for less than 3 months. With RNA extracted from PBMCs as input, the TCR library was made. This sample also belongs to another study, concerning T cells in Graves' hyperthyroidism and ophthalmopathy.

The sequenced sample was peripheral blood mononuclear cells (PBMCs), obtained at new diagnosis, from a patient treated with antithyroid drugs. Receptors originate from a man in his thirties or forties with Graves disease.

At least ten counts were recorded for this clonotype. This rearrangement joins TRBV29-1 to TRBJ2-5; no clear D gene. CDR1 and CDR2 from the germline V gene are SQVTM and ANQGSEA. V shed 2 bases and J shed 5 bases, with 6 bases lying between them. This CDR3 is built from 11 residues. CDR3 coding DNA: TGCAGCGTTGAAATTTTGGAGACCCAGTACTTC. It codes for CSVEILETQYF.

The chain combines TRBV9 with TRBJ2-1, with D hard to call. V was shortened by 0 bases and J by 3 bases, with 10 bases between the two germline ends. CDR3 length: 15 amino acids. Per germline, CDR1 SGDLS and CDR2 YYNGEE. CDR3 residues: CASSVEATLYNEQFF. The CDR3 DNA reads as TGTGCCAGCAGCGTAGAGGCGACTCTCTACAATGAGCAGTTCTTC. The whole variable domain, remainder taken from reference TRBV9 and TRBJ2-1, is DSGVTQTPKHLITATGQRVTLRCSPRSGDLSVYWYQQSLDQGLQFLIQYYNGEERAKGNILERFSAQQFPDLHSELNLSSLELGDSALYFCASSVEATLYNEQFFGPGTRLTVL.

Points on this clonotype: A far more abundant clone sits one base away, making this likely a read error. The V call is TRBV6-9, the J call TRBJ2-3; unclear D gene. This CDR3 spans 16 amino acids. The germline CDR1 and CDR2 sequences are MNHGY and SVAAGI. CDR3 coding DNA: TGTGTCAGCAGCTTCTTTCTGGCGGTAAACACAGATACGCAGTATTTT. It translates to CVSSFFLAVNTDTQYF.

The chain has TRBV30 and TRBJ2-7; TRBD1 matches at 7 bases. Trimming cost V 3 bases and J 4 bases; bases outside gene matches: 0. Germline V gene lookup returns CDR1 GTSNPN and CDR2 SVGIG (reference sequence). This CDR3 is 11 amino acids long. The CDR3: CAWRTGYEQYF. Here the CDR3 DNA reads TGTGCCTGGAGGACAGGGTACGAGCAGTACTTC.

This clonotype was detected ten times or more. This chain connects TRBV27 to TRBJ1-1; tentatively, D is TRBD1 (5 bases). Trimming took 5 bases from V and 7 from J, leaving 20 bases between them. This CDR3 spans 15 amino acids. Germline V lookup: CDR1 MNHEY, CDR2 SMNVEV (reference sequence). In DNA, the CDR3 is TGTGCCAGCAGTCGCCCCCGGGACGGGGGTGATGAAGCTTTCTTT. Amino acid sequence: CASSRPRDGGDEAFF.

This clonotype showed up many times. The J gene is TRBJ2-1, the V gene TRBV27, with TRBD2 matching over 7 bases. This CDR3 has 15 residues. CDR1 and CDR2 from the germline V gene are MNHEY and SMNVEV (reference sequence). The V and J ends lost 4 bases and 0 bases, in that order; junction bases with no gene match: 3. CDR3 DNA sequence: TGTGCCAGCAGTTCGGGACTACCCTCCTACAATGAGCAGTTCTTC. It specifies CASSSGLPSYNEQFF.

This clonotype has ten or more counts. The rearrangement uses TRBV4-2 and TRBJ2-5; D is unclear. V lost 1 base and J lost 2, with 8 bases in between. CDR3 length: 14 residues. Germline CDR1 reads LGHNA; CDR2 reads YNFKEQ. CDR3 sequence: CASSQGKGQETQYF. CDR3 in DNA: TGTGCCAGCAGCCAAGGTAAAGGACAAGAGACCCAGTACTTC.

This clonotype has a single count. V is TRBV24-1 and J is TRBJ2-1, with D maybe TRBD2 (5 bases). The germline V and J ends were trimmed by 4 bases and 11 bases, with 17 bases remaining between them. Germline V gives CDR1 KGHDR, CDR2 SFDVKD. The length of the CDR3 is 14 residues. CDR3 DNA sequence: TGTGCCACCAGTGAACCTACTAGGAGGAATAAGCAGTTCTTC. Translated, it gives CATSEPTRRNKQFF.

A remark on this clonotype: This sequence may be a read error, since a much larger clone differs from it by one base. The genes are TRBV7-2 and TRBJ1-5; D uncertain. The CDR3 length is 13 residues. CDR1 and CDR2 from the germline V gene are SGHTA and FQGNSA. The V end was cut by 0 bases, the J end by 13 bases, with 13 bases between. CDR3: CASSLAPSEKQHF. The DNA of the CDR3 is TGTGCCAGCAGCTTAGCCCCTTCGGAGAAGCAGCATTTT.

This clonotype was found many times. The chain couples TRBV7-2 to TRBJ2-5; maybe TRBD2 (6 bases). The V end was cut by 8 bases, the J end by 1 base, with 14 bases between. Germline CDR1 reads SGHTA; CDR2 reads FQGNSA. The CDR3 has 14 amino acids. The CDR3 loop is CASHRDWSQETQYF. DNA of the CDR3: TGTGCCAGCCACCGGGACTGGTCCCAAGAGACCCAGTACTTC.

CDR3 loop: CAISDGASGRGYNEQFF. The CDR3 DNA follows: TGTGCCATCAGTGATGGGGCTAGCGGGAGGGGCTACAATGAGCAGTTCTTC. J is TRBJ2-1 and V is TRBV10-3, with TRBD2 matching 12 bases. V dropped 3 bases and J dropped 3; count of bases not matched to a gene: 6. CDR3 length: 17 amino acids. Germline V gene sequence: CDR1 ENHRY, CDR2 SYGVKD.

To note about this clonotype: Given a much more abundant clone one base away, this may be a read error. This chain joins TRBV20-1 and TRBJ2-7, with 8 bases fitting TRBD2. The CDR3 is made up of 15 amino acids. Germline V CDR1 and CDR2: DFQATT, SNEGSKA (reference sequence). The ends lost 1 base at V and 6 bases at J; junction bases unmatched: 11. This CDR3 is CSARGLEREPGEQYF. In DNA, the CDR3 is TGCAGTGCTAGAGGTCTCGAGCGGGAGCCGGGCGAGCAGTACTTC.

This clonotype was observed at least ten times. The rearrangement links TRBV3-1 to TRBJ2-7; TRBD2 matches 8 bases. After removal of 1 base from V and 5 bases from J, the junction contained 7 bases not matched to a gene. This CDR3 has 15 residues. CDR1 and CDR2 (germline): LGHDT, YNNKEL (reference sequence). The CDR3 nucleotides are TGTGCCAGCAGCCAAGTCGGAGCGGGAGTCCACGAGCAGTACTTC. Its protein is CASSQVGAGVHEQYF.

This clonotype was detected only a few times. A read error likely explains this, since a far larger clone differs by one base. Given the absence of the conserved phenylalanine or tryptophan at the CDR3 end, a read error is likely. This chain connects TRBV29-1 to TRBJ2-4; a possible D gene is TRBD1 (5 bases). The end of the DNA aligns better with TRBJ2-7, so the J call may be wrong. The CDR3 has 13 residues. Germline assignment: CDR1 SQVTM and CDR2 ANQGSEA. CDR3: CSVGGLDLYEQYS. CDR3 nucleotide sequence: TGCAGCGTTGGGGGCCTTGATCTCTACGAGCAGTACTCC.

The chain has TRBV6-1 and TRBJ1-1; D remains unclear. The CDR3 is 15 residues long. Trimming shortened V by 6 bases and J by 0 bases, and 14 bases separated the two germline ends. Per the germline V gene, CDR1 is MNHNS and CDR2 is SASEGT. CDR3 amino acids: CASRYDGRMNTEAFF. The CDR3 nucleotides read TGTGCCAGCAGATACGACGGACGGATGAACACTGAAGCTTTCTTT.

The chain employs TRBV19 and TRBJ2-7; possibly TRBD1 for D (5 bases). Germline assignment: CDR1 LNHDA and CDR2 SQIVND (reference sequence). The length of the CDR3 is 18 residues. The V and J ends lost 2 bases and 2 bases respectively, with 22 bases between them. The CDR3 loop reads CASSIPAGKNDKPYEQYF. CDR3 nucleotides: TGTGCCAGTAGTATACCGGCAGGGAAAAACGACAAACCCTACGAGCAGTACTTC.

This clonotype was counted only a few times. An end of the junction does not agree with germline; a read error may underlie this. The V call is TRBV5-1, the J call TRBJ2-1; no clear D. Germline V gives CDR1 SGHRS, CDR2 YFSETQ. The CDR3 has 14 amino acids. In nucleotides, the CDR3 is TGCGCCAGCAGCCCAAGCGTCCCCTACAATGGGCAGTTCTTC. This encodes CASSPSVPYNGQFF.

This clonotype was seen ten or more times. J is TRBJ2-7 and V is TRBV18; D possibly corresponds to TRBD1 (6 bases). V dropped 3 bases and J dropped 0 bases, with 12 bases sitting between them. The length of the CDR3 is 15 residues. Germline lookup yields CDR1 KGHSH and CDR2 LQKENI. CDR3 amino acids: CASSPRDISSYEQYF. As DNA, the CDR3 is TGTGCCAGCTCACCGAGGGACATCAGCTCCTACGAGCAGTACTTC.

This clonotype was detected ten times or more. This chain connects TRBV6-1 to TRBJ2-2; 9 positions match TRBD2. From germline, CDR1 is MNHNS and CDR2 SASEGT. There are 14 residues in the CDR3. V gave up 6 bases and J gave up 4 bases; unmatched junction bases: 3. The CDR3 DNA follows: TGTGCCAGCAGCCCTAGCGGGACCACCGGGGAGCTGTTTTTT. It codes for CASSPSGTTGELFF.

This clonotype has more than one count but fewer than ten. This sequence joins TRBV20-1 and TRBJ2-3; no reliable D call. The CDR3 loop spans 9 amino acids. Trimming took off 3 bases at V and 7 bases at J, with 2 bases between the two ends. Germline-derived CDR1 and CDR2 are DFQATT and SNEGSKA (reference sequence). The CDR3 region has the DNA TGCAGTGCTAGTAATACGCAGTATTTT. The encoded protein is CSASNTQYF.

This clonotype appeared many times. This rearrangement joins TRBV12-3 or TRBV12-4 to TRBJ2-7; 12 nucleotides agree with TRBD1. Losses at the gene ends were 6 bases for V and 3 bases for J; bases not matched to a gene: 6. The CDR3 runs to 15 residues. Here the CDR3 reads CASSFGTGGFYEQYF. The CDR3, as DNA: TGTGCCAGCAGCTTCGGGACAGGGGGCTTCTACGAGCAGTACTTC.

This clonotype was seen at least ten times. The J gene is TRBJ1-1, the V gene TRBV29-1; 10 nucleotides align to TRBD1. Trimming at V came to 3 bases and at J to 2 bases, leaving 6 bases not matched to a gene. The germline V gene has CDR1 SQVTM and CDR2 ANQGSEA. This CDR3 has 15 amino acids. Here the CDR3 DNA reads TGCAGCGTTGAGAGACAGGGGGCGTCTAACACTGAAGCTTTCTTT. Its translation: CSVERQGASNTEAFF.

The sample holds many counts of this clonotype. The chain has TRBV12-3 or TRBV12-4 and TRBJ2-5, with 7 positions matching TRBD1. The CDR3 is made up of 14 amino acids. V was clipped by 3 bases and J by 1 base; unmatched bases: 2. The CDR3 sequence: CASSFWDSQETQYF. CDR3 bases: TGTGCCAGCAGTTTCTGGGACAGCCAAGAGACCCAGTACTTC.

The CDR3 protein is CASSVTGFLSGNTIYF. The CDR3 DNA sequence: TGCGCCAGCAGCGTTACAGGGTTTCTCTCTGGAAACACCATATATTTT. The chain joins TRBV5-1 to TRBJ1-3; possible D gene TRBD1, 6 bases. The CDR3 runs to 16 residues. Trimming removed 4 bases from V and 0 bases from J, with 14 bases in between. CDR1 SGHRS and CDR2 YFSETQ come from the germline V gene.

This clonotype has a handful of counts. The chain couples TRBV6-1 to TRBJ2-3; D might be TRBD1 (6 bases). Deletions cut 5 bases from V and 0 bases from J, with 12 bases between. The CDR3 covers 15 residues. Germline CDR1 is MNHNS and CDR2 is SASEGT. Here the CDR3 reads CASSSRTASTDTQYF. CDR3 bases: TGTGCCAGCAGTAGCAGGACAGCGAGCACAGATACGCAGTATTTT.

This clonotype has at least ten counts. The CDR3 reads CASRVDHYNEQFF. CDR3 bases: TGTGCCAGCAGGGTGGACCACTACAATGAGCAGTTCTTC. This rearrangement joins TRBV12-3 or TRBV12-4 to TRBJ2-1; D remains unclear. This CDR3 is built from 13 residues. The ends were cut back, 6 bases at V and 3 bases at J, with 9 bases in the middle.